This T cell receptor beta chain was retrieved from a study of shared clonotypes between healthy human individuals. Overall study results and limits: Richness estimates generally favored naive over memory subsets.

Naive CD8 isolation took CD45RO-negative cells positively selected for CCR7 and excluded terminally differentiated effector memory CD45RA+ cells. Germline V gene lookup returns CDR1 SGHTS and CDR2 YDEGEE. The CDR3 has 16 amino acids. V was cut by 4 bases and J by 3 bases, with 18 bases left in between. TCRdb's copy holds only in-frame clones and misses some; the assay was immunoSEQ multiplex PCR. This sample has approximately 1.9 million clones; over 85% occur once, and the top ten carry more than 1.5%. Worth noting for this clone: Its antigen remains unknown.

This TCR was recovered from a man aged 18 to 29 in good health. Some clones in this sample may be carry-over from other donors' samples. The rearrangement joins TRBV5-8 to TRBJ2-3; D might be TRBD2 (5 bases). Sequenced: naive CD8+ T cells from PBMCs. Written as DNA, the CDR3 is TGTGCCAGCAGCATCGCAGTAGCGAGGCGTACAGATACGCAGTATTTT. Translated, it gives CASSIAVARRTDTQYF.